The 28 T cell receptor beta chains below were found in one sample sequenced in a study of blood T cell repertoires in COVID-19. This table comes from immunoSEQ multiplex PCR, and its TCRdb copy is limited to in-frame clones, with some not included. Here the sample spans under 200,000 clones, about four fifths being singletons. The specimen was peripheral blood. The receptors derive from a woman aged 40 to 49 with COVID-19, enrolled during active disease.

This rearrangement joins TRBV10-3 to TRBJ2-3, with TRBD2 matching 12 bases. V gave up 5 bases and J gave up 1 base; unmatched junction bases: 7. The CDR3 runs to 17 residues. CDR1 is ENHRY, CDR2 SYGVKD, per germline. The chain's CDR3 is CAISSLAGGLGTDTQYF. The CDR3 nucleotides read TGTGCCATCAGTTCGCTAGCGGGAGGGCTGGGCACAGATACGCAGTATTTT.

The chain has TRBV6-2 or TRBV6-3 and TRBJ2-5; the D is unclear. The CDR3 totals 16 residues. Trimming pared 6 bases from V and 5 bases from J, leaving 22 bases between. CDR1 MNHEY and CDR2 SVGEGT come from the germline V gene. DNA for the CDR3: TGTGCCAGCAGCGCCACCCCCATCGTCATTGCGGAGACCCAGTACTTC. It specifies CASSATPIVIAETQYF.

The genes are TRBV6-5 and TRBJ2-1, with TRBD1 as a possible D gene (6 bases). This CDR3 spans 15 amino acids. V lost 7 bases to trimming and J lost 7 bases, with 20 bases between them. Germline V gene lookup returns CDR1 MNHEY and CDR2 SVGAGI. The DNA for the CDR3 is TGTGCCAGCAAGGAAAACAGGGTCGGTGGGAATGAGCAGTTCTTC. Translating it yields CASKENRVGGNEQFF.

The J gene is TRBJ2-1, the V gene TRBV11-3, with TRBD1 matching over 9 bases. The CDR3 extends over 14 amino acids. With 2 bases clipped from V and 10 bases from J, the junction kept 6 bases outside the gene matches. Per the germline V gene, CDR1 is SGHNT and CDR2 is YENEEA. The CDR3 loop is CASSLRRGQGEQFF. The CDR3 coding sequence is TGTGCCAGCAGCTTACGACGGGGACAGGGAGAGCAGTTCTTC.

The V and J genes are TRBV7-9 and TRBJ1-6, with 8 bases identical to TRBD1. CDR1 is SEHNR and CDR2 is FQNEAQ in the germline V gene (reference sequence). The V gene end was trimmed by 2 bases and the J gene end by 7 bases; junction bases not matched to a gene: 1. This CDR3 is built from 14 residues. CDR3 sequence reads: CASSLRTGNSPLHF. CDR3 nucleotide sequence: TGTGCCAGCAGCTTACGGACAGGGAATTCACCCCTCCACTTT.

The chain carries TRBV11-2 and TRBJ1-3; D unclear. The germline gives CDR1 SGHAT, CDR2 FQNNGV. V was cut by 1 base and J by 4 bases, with 8 bases left in between. The CDR3 covers 14 residues. This CDR3 is CASSLGRGGNTIYF. The CDR3 nucleotides are TGTGCCAGCAGCTTAGGGCGGGGAGGAAACACCATATATTTT. Full variable domain (remainder filled in from reference TRBV11-2 and TRBJ1-3): EAGVAQSPRYKIIEKRQSVAFWCNPISGHATLYWYQQILGQGPKLLIQFQNNGVVDDSQLPKDRFSAERLKGVDSTLKIQPAKLEDSAVYLCASSLGRGGNTIYFGEGSWLTVV.

The chain recombines TRBV7-9 with TRBJ2-7; 8 nucleotides align to TRBD1. V lost 4 bases and J lost 6; bases outside the gene matches: 17. CDR3 length: 17 residues. CDR1 SEHNR and CDR2 FQNEAQ come from the germline V gene (reference sequence). CDR3 sequence: CASSWQDRAKVLIEQYF. The CDR3 coding sequence is TGTGCCAGCAGCTGGCAGGACAGGGCCAAAGTCCTAATCGAGCAGTACTTC.

The CDR3 reads CAISEIREAAFF. The CDR3 DNA reads TGTGCCATCAGTGAGATCAGGGAGGCAGCTTTCTTT. J is TRBJ1-1 and V is TRBV10-3; possible D gene TRBD1, 5 bases. V shed 2 bases and J shed 10 bases, with 11 bases lying between them. This CDR3 is built from 12 residues. The V gene's germline CDR1 is ENHRY and CDR2 SYGVKD.

The genes are TRBV19 and TRBJ2-7; perhaps TRBD2 as D (5 bases). Germline-derived CDR1 and CDR2 are LNHDA and SQIVND (reference sequence). The CDR3 is made up of 14 amino acids. The V and J ends lost 5 bases and 3 bases respectively, with 14 bases between them. The CDR3 region is CASSPSEAGYEQYF. CDR3 bases: TGTGCCAGTAGTCCCTCGGAGGCCGGCTACGAGCAGTACTTC.

V gene TRBV19 combines with J gene TRBJ1-1, with 8 bases fitting TRBD1. CDR3 length equals 16 residues. V dropped 7 bases and J dropped 3; count of bases not matched to a gene: 13. Looked up from germline, CDR1 is LNHDA and CDR2 is SQIVND (reference sequence). The CDR3 DNA follows: TGTGCCAGTACCCAAAGGAACAGGGGGTTTGACACTGAAGCTTTCTTT. It translates to CASTQRNRGFDTEAFF.

The V call is TRBV4-3, the J call TRBJ1-5, with D unclear. The V end was cut by 3 bases, the J end by 7 bases, with 10 bases between. The CDR3 loop spans 13 amino acids. The V gene's germline CDR1 is LGHNA and CDR2 YSLEER. For the CDR3, the DNA is TGCGCCAGCAGCCAGGGAGATAGACAGCCCCAGCATTTT. It translates to CASSQGDRQPQHF.

J is TRBJ2-1 and V is TRBV18; weak D call: TRBD2 (5 bases). The germline gives CDR1 KGHSH, CDR2 LQKENI. The CDR3 is made up of 15 amino acids. Between the trimmed V and J ends, which lost 6 bases and 0 bases, there was a span of 12 bases. The CDR3 spells CASSPGEDSYNEQFF. As DNA, the CDR3 is TGTGCCAGCTCCCCCGGGGAAGACTCCTACAATGAGCAGTTCTTC.

On this clone itself: Other nucleotide sequences from this sample produce the same CDR3. This rearrangement joins TRBV18 to TRBJ2-2; D is possibly TRBD2 (6 bases). The ends were cut back, 3 bases at V and 2 bases at J, with 7 bases in the middle. The CDR3 length is 14 residues. From germline, CDR1 is KGHSH and CDR2 LQKENI. The CDR3 nucleotides read TGTGCCAGCTCACCGGGGGGTAACACCGGGGAGCTGTTTTTT. It translates to CASSPGGNTGELFF.

This chain uses TRBV2 with TRBJ2-1; TRBD1 agrees at 7 bases. The CDR3 consists of 16 residues. With V trimmed by 4 bases and J by 7 bases, 13 bases remained unmatched. The germline CDR1 and CDR2 sequences are SNHLY and FYNNEI. The CDR3 sequence is CASSGGGAGPGNEQFF. The CDR3 DNA is TGTGCCAGCAGTGGAGGGGGCGCCGGACCCGGGAATGAGCAGTTCTTC.

J is TRBJ2-1 and V is TRBV12-3 or TRBV12-4, with a weak D call TRBD1 (6 bases). V was pared by 6 bases and J by 10 bases, with 16 bases between. This CDR3 is 13 amino acids long. The CDR3 loop is CASRSGQTGEQFF. As DNA, the CDR3 is TGTGCCAGCAGATCCGGACAGACAGGCGAGCAGTTCTTC.

The rearrangement links TRBV7-3 to TRBJ1-1; no firm D call. V was clipped by 5 bases and J by 2 bases, with 9 bases between them. CDR1 is SGHTA and CDR2 is FQGTGA in the germline V gene. The CDR3 is 13 amino acids. The CDR3 protein is CASSVTANTEAFF. The CDR3 bases are TGTGCCAGCAGCGTCACAGCTAACACTGAAGCTTTCTTT.

The rearrangement joins TRBV4-1 to TRBJ2-1, with 10 bases fitting TRBD2. Trimming cost V 6 bases and J 0 bases; bases outside gene matches: 14. The CDR3 is 19 residues long. Germline V gene data show CDR1 as MGHRA and CDR2 as YSYEKL. CDR3 protein: CASRRSSGGSRDSYNEQFF. In DNA, the CDR3 is TGCGCCAGCAGACGATCTAGCGGGGGCTCCCGGGACTCCTACAATGAGCAGTTCTTC.

The chain uses TRBV25-1 and TRBJ1-1, with 9 bases identical to TRBD1. Germline V gene sequence: CDR1 MGHDK, CDR2 SYGVNS. The CDR3 covers 17 residues. J was trimmed by 0 bases and V by 0 bases; bases with no gene match: 5. CDR3 amino acids: CASSEYGQGNLNTEAFF. DNA for the CDR3: TGTGCCAGCAGTGAATATGGACAGGGGAACTTGAACACTGAAGCTTTCTTT.

This chain uses TRBV5-6 with TRBJ2-1; D perhaps matches TRBD2 (6 bases). V was shortened by 2 bases and J by 0 bases, with 9 bases between the two germline ends. This CDR3 spans 15 amino acids. CDR1 and CDR2 from the germline V gene are SGHDT and YYEEEE. The CDR3 coding sequence is TGTGCCAGCAGCTTATTAGCGGACTCCTACAATGAGCAGTTCTTC. It is translated as CASSLLADSYNEQFF.

This sequence joins TRBV28 and TRBJ2-7; 12 positions agree with TRBD2. This CDR3 spans 16 amino acids. Germline values: CDR1 MDHEN, CDR2 SYDVKM. With 4 bases clipped from V and 4 bases from J, the junction kept 8 bases outside the gene matches. CDR3: CASSSPQTSGRYEQYF. The CDR3 region has the DNA TGTGCCAGCAGTTCGCCACAAACTAGCGGGAGGTACGAGCAGTACTTC.

J is TRBJ2-7 and V is TRBV5-4; 10 bases match TRBD1. Germline CDR1 is SGHNT and CDR2 is YYREEE (reference sequence). The CDR3 is 16 residues long. With V trimmed by 4 bases and J by 5 bases, 12 bases remained unmatched. In DNA, the CDR3 is TGTGCCAGCAGCACAGACCCGGGACAGGGGTATAACGAGCAGTACTTC. It is translated as CASSTDPGQGYNEQYF.

This rearrangement joins TRBV6-5 to TRBJ1-5, with TRBD1 matching 7 bases. Germline trimming cut 6 bases from V and 9 bases from J; bases unmatched to any gene: 8. CDR1 and CDR2 from the germline V gene are MNHEY and SVGAGI. The CDR3 length is 13 residues. CDR3 DNA sequence: TGTGCCAGCAGCCGACAGGGTGAGCCGCCCCAGCATTTT. Its protein is CASSRQGEPPQHF.

This chain uses TRBV2 with TRBJ1-2, with 9 bases lining up with TRBD1. V lost 3 bases and J lost 9; bases outside the gene matches: 11. The CDR3 covers 15 residues. CDR1 and CDR2 (germline): SNHLY, FYNNEI. CDR3 residues: CASSDRRQGEGSYTF. The DNA of the CDR3 is TGTGCCAGCAGTGACCGGAGACAGGGGGAAGGTAGCTACACCTTC.

In regard to this clone: Different DNA sequences within this sample yield the same CDR3. The J gene is TRBJ2-5, the V gene TRBV5-1, with TRBD2 matching 10 bases. CDR1 and CDR2 (germline): SGHRS, YFSETQ. This CDR3 region has 16 residues. V gave up 0 bases and J gave up 1 base; unmatched junction bases: 3. The CDR3 region has the DNA TGCGCCAGCAGCTTGGTGGCTAGCGGGGGCCAAGAGACCCAGTACTTC. Its protein is CASSLVASGGQETQYF.

The chain uses TRBV3-1 (or the pseudogene TRBV3-2) and TRBJ2-1; 11 bases match TRBD2. This CDR3 has 15 amino acids. V shed 3 bases and J 3 bases; nucleotides not matched to a gene: 1. Germline CDR1 is LGHDT and CDR2 is YNNKEL (reference sequence). In DNA form, the CDR3 reads TGTGCCAGCAGCCAGACTAGCGGGGTCTACAATGAGCAGTTCTTC. Translated, it gives CASSQTSGVYNEQFF.

This clone has ten or more counts. V is TRBV6-5 and J is TRBJ1-2; no reliable D call. The CDR3 is 12 amino acids. V was cut by 5 bases and J by 6 bases, with 10 bases left in between. Looked up from germline, CDR1 is MNHEY and CDR2 is SVGAGI. The CDR3 bases are TGTGCCAGCAGTACCGGGAACCATGGCTACACCTTC. Protein: CASSTGNHGYTF.

The V and J genes are TRBV5-1 and TRBJ2-7; 7 bases are a match to TRBD1. The germline V gene has CDR1 SGHRS and CDR2 YFSETQ. V trimming: 2 bases; J trimming: 7 bases; junction bases outside the gene matches: 9. This CDR3 is 14 amino acids long. As DNA, the CDR3 is TGCGCCAGCAGCTTAAGACAGGGTTCTGGGGAGCAGTACTTC. As protein: CASSLRQGSGEQYF.

The rearrangement joins TRBV27 to TRBJ1-2, with D possibly matching TRBD1 (5 bases). Trimming removed 6 bases from V and 8 bases from J, with 22 bases in between. Per germline, CDR1 MNHEY and CDR2 SMNVEV (reference sequence). This CDR3 contains 15 residues. The CDR3 reads CASSISSREFRGYTF. CDR3 sequence (DNA): TGTGCCAGCAGCATTTCGTCCAGGGAATTTAGGGGCTACACCTTC.